One TCR beta chain is described in this entry. Its antigen is currently unknown. The CDR3 is made up of 14 amino acids. The sample is drawn from a study of graft-versus-host responses after intestinal transplantation. The table came from immunoSEQ multiplex PCR; TCRdb's copy has only in-frame clones and leaves some out. The sample yields about 37,000 clones, about 85% seen once. Lamina propria and intraepithelial lymphocytes were released by processing graft tissue. General study results and limits: The marrow of recipients harbored GvH clones, and ileum or blood showed some of them first.

The chain uses TRBV1 and TRBJ2-1; the table assigns TRBD1, which was not confirmed against the DNA. TRBV1 is a documented pseudogene. The receptor was isolated from a human patient who received an intestinal transplant, so some T cells may come from the graft donor. Sequenced material: ileum tissue, taken almost 210 days after intestinal transplant. CDR3 in DNA: TGCACCAGCAGCCTCTTGGGGCCCTGGAATGAGCAGTTCTTC. Translated, it gives CTSSLLGPWNEQFF.